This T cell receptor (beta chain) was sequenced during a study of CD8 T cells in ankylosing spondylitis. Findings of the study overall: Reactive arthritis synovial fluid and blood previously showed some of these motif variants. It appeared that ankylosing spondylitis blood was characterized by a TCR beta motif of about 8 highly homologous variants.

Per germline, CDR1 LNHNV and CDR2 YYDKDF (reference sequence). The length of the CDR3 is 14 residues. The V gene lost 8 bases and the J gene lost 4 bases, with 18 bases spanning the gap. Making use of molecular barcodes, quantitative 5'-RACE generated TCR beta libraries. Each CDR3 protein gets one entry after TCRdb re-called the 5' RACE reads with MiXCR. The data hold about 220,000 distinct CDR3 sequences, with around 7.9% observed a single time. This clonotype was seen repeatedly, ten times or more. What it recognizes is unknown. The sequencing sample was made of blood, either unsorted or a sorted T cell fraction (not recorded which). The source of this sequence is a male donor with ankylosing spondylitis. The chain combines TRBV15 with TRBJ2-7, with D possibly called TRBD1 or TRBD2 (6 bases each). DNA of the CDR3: TGTGCCACCTCTGGCGGGACACACTTTTACGAGCAGTACTTC. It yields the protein CATSGGTHFYEQYF.